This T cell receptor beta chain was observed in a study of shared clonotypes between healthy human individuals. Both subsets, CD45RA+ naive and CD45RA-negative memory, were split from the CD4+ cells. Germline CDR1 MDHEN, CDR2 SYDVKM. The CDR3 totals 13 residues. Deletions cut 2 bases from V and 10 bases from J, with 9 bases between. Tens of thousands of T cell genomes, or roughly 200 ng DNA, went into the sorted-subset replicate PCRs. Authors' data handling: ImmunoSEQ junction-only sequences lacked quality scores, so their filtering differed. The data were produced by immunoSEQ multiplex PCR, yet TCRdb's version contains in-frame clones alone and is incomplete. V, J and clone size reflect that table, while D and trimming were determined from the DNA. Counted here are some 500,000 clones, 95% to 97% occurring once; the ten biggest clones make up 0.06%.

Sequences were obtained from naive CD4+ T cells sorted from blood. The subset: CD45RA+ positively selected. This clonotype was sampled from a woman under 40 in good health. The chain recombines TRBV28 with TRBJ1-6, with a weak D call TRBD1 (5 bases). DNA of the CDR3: TGTGCCAGCAGTTTACCAGGGACCTCACCCCTCCACTTT. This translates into CASSLPGTSPLHF.